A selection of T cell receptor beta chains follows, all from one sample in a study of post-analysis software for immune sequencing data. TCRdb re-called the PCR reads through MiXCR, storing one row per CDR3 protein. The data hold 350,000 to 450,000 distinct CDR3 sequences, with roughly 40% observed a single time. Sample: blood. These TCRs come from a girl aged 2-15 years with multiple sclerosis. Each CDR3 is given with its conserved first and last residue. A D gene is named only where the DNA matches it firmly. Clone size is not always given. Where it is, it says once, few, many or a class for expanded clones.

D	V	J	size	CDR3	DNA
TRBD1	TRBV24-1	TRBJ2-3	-	CATSDSTPGTGANTDTQYF	TGTGCCACCAGTGATTCAACCCCCGGGACAGGGGCAAACACAGATACGCAGTATTTT
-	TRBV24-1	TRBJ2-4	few	CATSDTGGNIQYF	TGTGCCACCAGTGATACTGGGGGCAACATTCAGTACTTC
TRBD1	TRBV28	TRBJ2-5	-	CASSLRRDRGEEQYF	TGTGCCAGCAGTTTGAGGCGGGACAGGGGAGAAGAGCAGTACTTC
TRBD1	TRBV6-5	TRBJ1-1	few	CASRTQGALNTEAFF	TGTGCCAGCAGAACTCAGGGGGCCTTGAACACTGAAGCTTTCTTT
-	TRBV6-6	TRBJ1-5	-	CASSYGSLLQPQHF	TGTGCCAGCAGTTACGGCAGTCTCTTACAGCCCCAGCATTTT
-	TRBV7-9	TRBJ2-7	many	CASSSTAYYEQYF	TGTGCCAGCAGCTCGACAGCCTACTACGAGCAGTACTTC
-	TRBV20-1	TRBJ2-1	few	CSARHEGSSYNEQFF	TGCAGTGCTAGACACGAGGGGAGCTCCTACAATGAGCAGTTCTTC
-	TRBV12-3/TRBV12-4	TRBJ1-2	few	CATTVNYGYTF	TGTGCCACCACAGTAAACTATGGCTACACCTTC
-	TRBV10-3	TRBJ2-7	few	CAISANSYEQYF	TGTGCCATCTCGGCAAACTCCTACGAGCAGTACTTC
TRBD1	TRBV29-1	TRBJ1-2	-	CSVEGQGARVYGYTF	TGCAGCGTCGAGGGACAGGGGGCCAGGGTCTATGGCTACACCTTC
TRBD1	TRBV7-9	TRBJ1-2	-	CASSAIRTGGLIGVYGYTF	TGTGCCAGCAGCGCCATTCGGACAGGGGGCTTGATTGGAGTCTATGGCTACACCTTC